This T cell receptor beta chain was obtained from a study of OX40 agonist ivuxolimab in advanced cancers. Study-wide context: Ivuxolimab, which targeted the costimulatory receptor OX40 (CD134), was an agonistic, fully human IgG2 monoclonal antibody. Among the approximately 50 dose-escalation patients, approximately 20 had hepatocellular carcinoma, around 15 melanoma, 9 renal cell carcinoma and 9 head and neck cancer. Partial responses were achieved by three dose-escalation patients, of whom one had hepatocellular carcinoma and two had cutaneous melanoma. A male proportion of 70% to 90% and a mean age of around 60 years, ranging from 23 to 79, were recorded for the dose-escalation cohort. Patients were allowed to have had prior anti-PD-1, anti-PD-L1 or anti-CTLA-4 therapy, and approximately 40% of the dose-escalation patients had been treated with checkpoint inhibitors. Intravenous ivuxolimab was administered to patients every 2 weeks at six dose levels: 0.01, 0.1, 0.3, 1.5, 3 and 10 mg/kg. The monotherapy dose-escalation portion (N ≈ 55 patients) of the phase I ivuxolimab trial is reported in the paper. Peripheral TCRbeta sequencing was intended to test whether TCR sequence diversity was altered and clonal T-cell expansion was caused by ivuxolimab.

Patients with autoimmune disease history or receiving systemic immunosuppression were excluded from the trial. In every dose cohort, peripheral blood was drawn for TCR sequencing at baseline, cycle 4 day 1, and cycle 7 day 1. Samples came from an open-label, multicenter, first-in-human phase I dose-escalation trial of ivuxolimab. The trial enrolled adults with locally advanced or metastatic head and neck squamous cell, hepatocellular, melanoma or renal cell carcinoma. Before TCR sequencing, CD4+ T cells and CD8+ T cells were sorted from peripheral blood as separate populations. Summary of the overall study and its limitations: The antigen specificity of the peripheral T cells that underwent clonal expansion was not determined. After ivuxolimab, more expanded clones were found on average in CD8+ T cells than in CD4+ T cells. Low levels of normalized T-cell clonal expansion were also shown by some nonresponding patients. Partial responders in the 0.1-3.0 mg/kg groups had among the lowest normalized peripheral clonal expansion, especially among CD8+ T cells. Clonal expansion of both CD4+ and CD8+ blood T cells was observed from baseline to week 6 at doses 0.1 to 3.0 mg/kg.

On this clone: It lacks a known antigen. Base-call qualities are not available, and no considerably larger clone is one nucleotide away.

For sequencing of the TCRbeta CDR3 region, genomic DNA was extracted from the sorted cells. TCRbeta CDR3 regions were sequenced using the immunoSEQ Assay. TCRdb retrieved this table from immuneACCESS and kept in-frame rearrangements only. Not all clones are present; in checked studies, unresolved V genes account for under half, and no reason is known for the remainder. The sample table contains some 25,000 clones; only one count was recorded for 79% of them. Together, the top ten hold about 30% of the sample. The CDR3 numbers 16 residues from cysteine through phenylalanine. Only the CDR3 part of the read is kept: 48 bases, read in frame from the first base. Trimmed from V: 4 bases; trimmed from J: 1 base; junction bases lacking a gene match: 6. CDR1 and CDR2 are read off the germline V gene as SGHRS and YFSETQ.

This sequence uses TRBV5-1 and TRBJ1-1, with 11 middle bases fitting TRBD1. The TCR originated in an adult with an advanced solid tumor such as melanoma, head and neck, liver or kidney cancer. Source: CD4+ or CD8+ T cells sorted from blood, taken in a trial of the OX40 agonist ivuxolimab. The DNA sequence is as follows: TGCGCCAGCAGCCCGGGGGACAGGGGGACGAACACTGAAGCTTTCTTT. Translated, it gives CASSPGDRGTNTEAFF.